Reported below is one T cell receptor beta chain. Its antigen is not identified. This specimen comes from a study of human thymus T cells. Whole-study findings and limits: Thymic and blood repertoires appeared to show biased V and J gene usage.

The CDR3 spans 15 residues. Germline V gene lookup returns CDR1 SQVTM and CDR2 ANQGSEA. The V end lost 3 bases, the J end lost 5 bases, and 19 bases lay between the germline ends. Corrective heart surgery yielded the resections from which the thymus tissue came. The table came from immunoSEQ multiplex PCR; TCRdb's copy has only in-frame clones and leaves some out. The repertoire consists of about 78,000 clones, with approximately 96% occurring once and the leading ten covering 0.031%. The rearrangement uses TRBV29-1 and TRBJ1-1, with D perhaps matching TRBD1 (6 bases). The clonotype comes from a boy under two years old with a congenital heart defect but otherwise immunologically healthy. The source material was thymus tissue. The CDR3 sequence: CSVDGGGLGYTEAFF. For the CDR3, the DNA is TGCAGCGTTGATGGGGGGGGCCTGGGTTATACTGAAGCTTTCTTT.